This T cell receptor beta chain was sequenced in a study of graft-versus-host responses after intestinal transplantation. This table comes from immunoSEQ multiplex PCR, and its TCRdb copy is limited to in-frame clones, with some not included. The table lists tens of thousands of clones, roughly 90% of them singletons. Trimming removed 4 bases at V and 5 bases at J, with 11 bases between. The CDR3 is made up of 13 amino acids. Germline assignment: CDR1 MGHRA and CDR2 YSYEKL. Study results and limitations: There was an association between peak levels of circulating GvH clones and early post-transplant HvG declines. Researchers found GvH clones in recipient marrow, and some showed up first in ileum or blood.

For this clone: The antigen is undetermined.

The sequences come from PBMCs, collected 98 days after intestinal transplantation. This receptor was taken from a human patient who received an intestinal transplant, so some T cells may come from the graft donor. The chain joins TRBV4-1 to TRBJ2-5; either TRBD1 or TRBD2 may supply D (5 bases each). This chain's CDR3 is CASSPRDGETQYF. In nucleotides, the CDR3 is TGCGCCAGCAGCCCTAGGGACGGGGAGACCCAGTACTTC.